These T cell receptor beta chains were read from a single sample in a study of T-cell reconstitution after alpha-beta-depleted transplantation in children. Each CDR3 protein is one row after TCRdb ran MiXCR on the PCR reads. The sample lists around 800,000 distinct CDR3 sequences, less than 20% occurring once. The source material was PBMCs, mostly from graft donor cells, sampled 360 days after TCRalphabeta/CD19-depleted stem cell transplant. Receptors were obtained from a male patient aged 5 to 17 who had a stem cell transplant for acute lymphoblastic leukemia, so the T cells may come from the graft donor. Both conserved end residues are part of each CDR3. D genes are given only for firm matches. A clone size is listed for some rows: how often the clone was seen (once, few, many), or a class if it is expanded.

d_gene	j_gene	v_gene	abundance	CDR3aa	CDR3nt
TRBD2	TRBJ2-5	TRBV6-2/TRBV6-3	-	CASSYSNPGLAGYQETQYF	TGTGCCAGCAGTTACTCGAACCCCGGACTAGCGGGCTACCAAGAGACCCAGTACTTC
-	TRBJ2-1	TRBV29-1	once	CSVTGTTYNEQFF	TGCAGCGTCACAGGGACTACTTACAATGAGCAGTTCTTC
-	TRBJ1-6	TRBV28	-	CASSLGRDNSPLHF	TGTGCCAGCAGTTTGGGCAGGGATAATTCACCCCTCCACTTT
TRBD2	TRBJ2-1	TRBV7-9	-	CASSSRRVAGNEQFF	TGTGCCAGCAGCTCAAGAAGGGTAGCGGGGAATGAGCAGTTCTTC
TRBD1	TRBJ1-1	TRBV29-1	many	CSVKYRGGNTEAFF	TGCAGCGTTAAATACAGGGGGGGGAACACTGAAGCTTTCTTT
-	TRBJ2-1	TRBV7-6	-	CASSFRPAGAANNEQFF	TGTGCCAGCAGCTTCAGACCTGCCGGGGCTGCTAACAATGAGCAGTTCTTC
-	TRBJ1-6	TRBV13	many	CASSFGQNNSPLHF	TGTGCCAGCAGCTTCGGACAGAATAATTCACCCCTCCACTTT
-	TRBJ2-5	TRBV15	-	CATSAQGGETQYF	TGTGCCACCAGCGCCCAGGGTGGGGAGACCCAGTACTTC
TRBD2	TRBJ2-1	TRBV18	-	CASVILQGLAGASNYNEQFF	TGTGCCAGCGTTATCCTACAGGGACTAGCGGGAGCCTCGAACTACAATGAGCAGTTCTTC
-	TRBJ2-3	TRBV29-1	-	CSVSRDSPDTRYF	TGCAGCGTTTCCCGGGACTCCCCAGATACGCGGTATTTT
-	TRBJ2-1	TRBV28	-	CASVETYHGLREQFF	TGTGCCAGCGTTGAAACCTACCATGGGTTGCGTGAGCAGTTCTTC
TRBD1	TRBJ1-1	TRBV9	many	CASSVERGPNTEAFF	TGTGCCAGCAGCGTAGAAAGGGGGCCGAACACTGAAGCTTTCTTT
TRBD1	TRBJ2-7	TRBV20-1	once	CSARVFDRAHEQYF	TGCAGTGCTAGGGTATTCGACAGGGCCCACGAGCAGTACTTC
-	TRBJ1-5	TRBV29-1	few	CSVARVGNQPQHF	TGCAGCGTTGCTCGGGTTGGGAATCAGCCCCAGCATTTT
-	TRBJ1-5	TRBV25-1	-	CASSEYGAGVGQPQHF	TGTGCCAGCAGTGAATATGGCGCAGGGGTAGGTCAGCCCCAGCATTTT
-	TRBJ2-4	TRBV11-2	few	CASSSLIAKNIQYF	TGTGCCAGCAGCTCACTAATAGCCAAAAACATTCAGTACTTC
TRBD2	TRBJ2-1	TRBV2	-	CALSRTLILAGTYNEQFF	TGTGCCCTCAGCAGGACCCTTATACTAGCGGGGACCTACAATGAGCAGTTCTTC
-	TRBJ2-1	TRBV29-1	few	CSVEDRGTPRKREQFF	TGCAGCGTTGAAGATCGGGGGACACCCCGTAAAAGGGAGCAGTTCTTC
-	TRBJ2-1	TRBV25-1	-	CASSGKPGYNEQFF	TGTGCCAGCAGTGGCAAGCCGGGTTACAATGAGCAGTTCTTC
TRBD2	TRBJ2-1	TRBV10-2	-	CASSEPGLGYNEQFF	TGCGCCAGCAGTGAGCCGGGACTAGGTTACAATGAGCAGTTCTTC
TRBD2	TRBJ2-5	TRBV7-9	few	CASSLALAGQETQYF	TGTGCCAGCAGCTTAGCGCTAGCGGGGCAAGAGACCCAGTACTTC
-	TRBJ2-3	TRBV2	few	CASSGSQARVFTDTQYF	TGTGCCAGCAGTGGCTCCCAAGCCCGGGTATTCACAGATACGCAGTATTTT
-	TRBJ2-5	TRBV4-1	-	CASSQALGLAEGDTQYF	TGCGCCAGCAGCCAAGCCCTTGGCCTAGCGGAGGGGGATACCCAGTACTTC
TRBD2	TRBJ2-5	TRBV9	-	CASSVDPPGGEETQYF	TGTGCCAGCAGCGTCGATCCACCGGGAGGCGAAGAGACCCAGTACTTC
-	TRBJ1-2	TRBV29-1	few	CSVEEGLNYGYTF	TGCAGCGTTGAAGAGGGGCTCAACTATGGCTACACCTTC
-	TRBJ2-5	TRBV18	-	CASSPTRAGIQETQYF	TGTGCCAGCTCACCCACTAGGGCGGGGATCCAAGAGACCCAGTACTTC
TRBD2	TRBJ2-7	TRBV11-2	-	CASSDPSAGGPVFEQYF	TGTGCCAGCAGCGACCCGTCAGCGGGAGGGCCGGTTTTCGAGCAGTACTTC
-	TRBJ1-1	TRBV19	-	CASSFYRDSMNTEAFF	TGTGCCAGTAGTTTCTACCGGGACTCAATGAACACTGAAGCTTTCTTT
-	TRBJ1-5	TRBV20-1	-	CSARGNSYNQPQHF	TGCAGTGCTAGGGGAAACTCATACAATCAGCCCCAGCATTTT
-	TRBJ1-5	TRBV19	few	CASSIVGGVPNQPQHF	TGTGCCAGTAGTATAGTAGGCGGTGTACCCAATCAGCCCCAGCATTTT
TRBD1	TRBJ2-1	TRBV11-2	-	CASSPLQGSPFF	TGTGCCAGCAGCCCCCTACAGGGGAGCCCGTTCTTC
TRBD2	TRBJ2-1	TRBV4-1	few	CASSQGLAGYIASYNEQFF	TGCGCCAGCAGCCAAGGACTAGCGGGATACATAGCCTCCTACAATGAGCAGTTCTTC
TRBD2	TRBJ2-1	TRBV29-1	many	CSAPGLANSYNEQFF	TGCAGCGCCCCAGGACTAGCCAATTCCTACAATGAGCAGTTCTTC
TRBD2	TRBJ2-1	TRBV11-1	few	CASSPSPLTSGRLYNEQFF	TGTGCCAGCAGCCCCAGCCCCCTTACTAGCGGGAGGTTATACAATGAGCAGTTCTTC
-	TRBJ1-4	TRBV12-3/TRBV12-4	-	CASSLGAVATNEKLFF	TGTGCCAGCAGTTTAGGCGCAGTGGCAACTAATGAAAAACTGTTTTTT
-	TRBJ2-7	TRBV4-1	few	CASSQDPIAGYEQYF	TGCGCCAGCAGCCAAGACCCAATAGCCGGCTACGAGCAGTACTTC
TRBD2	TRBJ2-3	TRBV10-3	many	CAIGDEKIAGGPGDTQYF	TGTGCCATCGGGGATGAGAAAATAGCGGGAGGGCCTGGAGATACGCAGTATTTT
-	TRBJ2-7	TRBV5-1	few	CASSGGTAKLGRYEQYF	TGCGCCAGCAGCGGAGGGACCGCGAAACTAGGGCGCTACGAGCAGTACTTC
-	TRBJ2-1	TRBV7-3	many	CASSLMGGGLADYNEQFF	TGTGCCAGCAGCTTAATGGGAGGGGGCTTAGCGGACTACAATGAGCAGTTCTTC
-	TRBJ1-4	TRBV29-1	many	CSVSRGPNEKLFF	TGCAGCGTCAGCAGGGGACCTAATGAAAAACTGTTTTTT
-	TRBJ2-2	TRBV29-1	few	CSVPQGRAGQLFF	TGCAGCGTGCCTCAGGGAAGGGCCGGGCAGCTGTTTTTT
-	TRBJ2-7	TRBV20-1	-	CSARDRRKSAYEQYF	TGCAGTGCTAGAGATCGGAGAAAATCCGCCTACGAGCAGTACTTC
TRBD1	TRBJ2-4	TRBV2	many	CASSVQGASKNIQYF	TGTGCCAGCAGTGTCCAGGGGGCGTCCAAAAACATTCAGTACTTC
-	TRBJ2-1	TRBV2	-	CASSLTEDEQFF	TGTGCCAGCAGTTTGACGGAGGATGAGCAGTTCTTC
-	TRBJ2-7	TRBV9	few	CASVSIWELASYEQYF	TGTGCCAGCGTCTCTATTTGGGAGCTCGCATCCTACGAGCAGTACTTC
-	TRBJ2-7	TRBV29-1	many	CSVEPRGRAYEQYF	TGCAGCGTTGAACCTCGGGGTAGGGCCTACGAGCAGTACTTC
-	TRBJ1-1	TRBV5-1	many	CASSLGNRVEAFF	TGCGCCAGCAGCTTGGGGAACAGAGTTGAAGCTTTCTTT
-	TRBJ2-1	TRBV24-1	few	CATSGLEGRAYNEQFF	TGTGCCACCAGTGGGTTGGAGGGGCGAGCCTACAATGAGCAGTTCTTC
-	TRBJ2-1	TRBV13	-	CASSLGNVDEQFF	TGTGCCAGCAGCTTAGGTAACGTCGATGAGCAGTTCTTC
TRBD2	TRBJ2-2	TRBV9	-	CASSATSGIPDGELFF	TGTGCCAGCAGCGCCACTAGCGGGATCCCAGACGGGGAGCTGTTTTTT
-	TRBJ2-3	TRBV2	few	CASSGTVGLTDTQYF	TGTGCCAGCAGTGGGACAGTCGGTCTCACAGATACGCAGTATTTT
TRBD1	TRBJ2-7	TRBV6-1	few	CASSQPGTGRAYEQYF	TGTGCCAGCAGCCAGCCCGGGACAGGGCGAGCCTACGAGCAGTACTTC
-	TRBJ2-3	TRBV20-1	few	CSARSYTDTQYF	TGCAGTGCCAGATCATACACAGATACGCAGTATTTT